Listed below are T cell receptor beta chains from one sample, sequenced in a study of shared T cell receptors in the human thymus. This table comes from immunoSEQ multiplex PCR, and its TCRdb copy is limited to in-frame clones, with some not included. This table holds hundreds of thousands of clones, more than 75% found once. This sample was shared with a second study, whose subject was human thymus T cells.

Sample: thymocytes. The receptor set was obtained from a boy less than two years old with a congenital heart defect. CDR3s include the opening cysteine and the closing phenylalanine or tryptophan. The D gene is left open where the match is weak. A clone size is listed for some rows: how often the clone was seen (once, few, many), or a class if it is expanded.

>TRBJ1-6|TRBD1|TRBV30|NA
TGTGCCTGGAGCGCCGGGACAGGGGATAATTCACCCCTCCACTTT
CAWSAGTGDNSPLHF
>TRBJ2-1|NA|TRBV19|NA
TGTGCCACTGCGTCTACGGGAGTCCCCTACAATGAGCAGTTCTTC
CATASTGVPYNEQFF
>TRBJ1-5|NA|TRBV9|NA
TGTGCCAGCAGCGTAGACGGAGAACGCCATCAGCCCCAGCATTTT
CASSVDGERHQPQHF
>TRBJ2-3|NA|TRBV30|NA
TGTGCCTGGAGGCGCGGAGGGCCGTTGCTTCCAGATACGCAGTATTTT
CAWRRGGPLLPDTQYF
>TRBJ2-7|TRBD2|TRBV10-3|NA
TGTGCCATCAGTGAGCCTTGGAGGACTAGCGGGATCTCCTACGAGCAGTACTTC
CAISEPWRTSGISYEQYF
>TRBJ2-6|TRBD1|TRBV7-3|NA
TGTGCCAGCAGCTTAATGGACAGGGGGCACTCTGGGGCCAACGTCCTGACTTTC
CASSLMDRGHSGANVLTF
>TRBJ2-2|NA|TRBV5-8|NA
TGTGCCAGCAAGACCCAGGGGAACACCGGGGAGCTGTTTTTT
CASKTQGNTGELFF
>TRBJ2-7|NA|TRBV7-2|NA
TGTGCCAGCAGCTTCTCTCCGAGCTCCTACGAGCAGTACTTC
CASSFSPSSYEQYF
>TRBJ2-7|NA|TRBV10-1|once
TGCGCCAGCAGTGACTCTGCCTACGAGCAGTACTTC
CASSDSAYEQYF
>TRBJ2-7|TRBD2|TRBV2|NA
TGTGCCAGCAGTGTTTCCGGGACTAGCGGGCGATACGAGCAGTACTTC
CASSVSGTSGRYEQYF
>TRBJ2-5|TRBD2|TRBV10-3|NA
TGTGCCATCGGGGGACTAGCGGGCGGAGAGACCCAGTACTTC
CAIGGLAGGETQYF
>TRBJ2-7|NA|TRBV6-1|NA
TGTGCCAGCAGTGTGATACAGGGACACGAGCAGTACTTC
CASSVIQGHEQYF
>TRBJ2-4|NA|TRBV28|once
TGTGCCAGCAGTTTAGGGGCAGCCCTAGCCAAAAACATTCAGTACTTC
CASSLGAALAKNIQYF
>TRBJ2-7|NA|TRBV6-1|NA
TGTGCCAGCAGTGTCGGTCAGGTTCCCTCCTACGAGCAGTACTTC
CASSVGQVPSYEQYF
>TRBJ2-3|NA|TRBV5-1|NA
TGCGCCAGCAGCTTGGGGGACTCCCCTGGCACAGATACGCAGTATTTT
CASSLGDSPGTDTQYF
>TRBJ2-3|TRBD1|TRBV5-4|NA
TGTGCCAGCAGCTTGGAGCGGACAGGGAGGACAGATACGCAGTATTTT
CASSLERTGRTDTQYF
>TRBJ2-3|TRBD2|TRBV4-3|NA
TGCGCCAGCAGCCAAGATTCGGGGACTAGCGGAAAGGGGGGCACAGATACGCAGTATTTT
CASSQDSGTSGKGGTDTQYF
>TRBJ2-1|NA|TRBV7-9|NA
TGTGCCAGCAGCTTAGCCCAGGGAAGCCACAATGAGCAGTTCTTC
CASSLAQGSHNEQFF
>TRBJ2-7|TRBD2|TRBV6-5|NA
TGTGCCAGCGCTCTAGCGGGGACTCTCTACGAGCAGTACTTC
CASALAGTLYEQYF
>TRBJ1-5|TRBD1|TRBV10-1|NA
TGCGCCAGCAGTGAGAGGACAGGGTATGTGAGCAATCAGCCCCAGCATTTT
CASSERTGYVSNQPQHF
>TRBJ2-7|NA|TRBV7-9|NA
TGTGCCAGCAGCGGGGTTCAGGGGAGCTCCTACGAGCAGTACTTC
CASSGVQGSSYEQYF
>TRBJ2-7|NA|TRBV28|NA
TGTGCCAGCAGCCCTAGTCCGGGACAAGAATTCCCGCGCCCCTACGAGCAGTACTTC
CASSPSPGQEFPRPYEQYF
>TRBJ2-1|TRBD1|TRBV6-1|NA
TGTGCCAGCAGTGAAGCCCAAACAAGGGACAGGGAAATCTGGGATGAGCAGTTCTTC
CASSEAQTRDREIWDEQFF
>TRBJ2-2|NA|TRBV25-1|NA
TGTGCCAGCAGTAAGGAGGGGACAGACTACACCGGGGAGCTGTTTTTT
CASSKEGTDYTGELFF
>TRBJ2-2|NA|TRBV7-4|few
TGTGCCAGCAGCTTAGATTGTAGCAGGGTGGGGACCGGGGAGCTGTTTTTT
CASSLDCSRVGTGELFF
>TRBJ1-5|TRBD1|TRBV7-2|NA
TGTGCCAGCAGCCCGACAGGGGGAACGGACCAGCCCCAGCATTTT
CASSPTGGTDQPQHF
>TRBJ2-7|NA|TRBV27|NA
TGTGCCAGCAGTTTTCCGGGACACGCCGACGAGCAGTACTTC
CASSFPGHADEQYF
>TRBJ2-7|TRBD2|TRBV7-2|NA
TGTGCCAGCAGCCCGTGGCCTAGCGGGAGGGACGTTTTCTACGAGCAGTACTTC
CASSPWPSGRDVFYEQYF
>TRBJ2-2|TRBD1|TRBV14|NA
TGTGCCAGCAGCCAAGATGGGGACAGGGGGCACACCGGGGAGCTGTTTTTT
CASSQDGDRGHTGELFF
>TRBJ2-1|NA|TRBV7-2|NA
TGTGCCAGCAGCCCTGAACTAGAAGCGCAGTTCTTC
CASSPELEAQFF
>TRBJ2-7|TRBD2|TRBV5-4|NA
TGTGCCAGCAGCCCGCAGGGAGGGGTCAACGCAAGAACCTACGAGCAGTACTTC
CASSPQGGVNARTYEQYF
>TRBJ1-2|TRBD1|TRBV6-5|NA
TGTGCCAGCAGTTACTTACAGGGGTATGGCTACACCTTC
CASSYLQGYGYTF
>TRBJ1-5|NA|TRBV10-3|NA
TGTGCCATCAGTGAGCCTGGGGTAGAGGAGGAGCCCCAGCATTTT
CAISEPGVEEEPQHF
>TRBJ2-7|NA|TRBV27|NA
TGTGCCAGCAGAAGCGACGGGGATTGGGAGCAGTACTTC
CASRSDGDWEQYF
>TRBJ2-1|TRBD1|TRBV28|NA
TGTGCCAGCAGTTTCTCCGACAGGGGTCGGTCGGACAATGAGCAGTTCTTC
CASSFSDRGRSDNEQFF
>TRBJ1-3|NA|TRBV4-3|NA
TGCGCCAGCAGCCAAGAAAAGGGGTCGTCTGGAAACACCATATATTTT
CASSQEKGSSGNTIYF
>TRBJ2-7|TRBD2|TRBV28|NA
TGTGCCAGCATGCGCGATTGGGCTAGCGGGAGTAAAGAGCAGTACTTC
CASMRDWASGSKEQYF
>TRBJ2-7|TRBD2|TRBV27|NA
TGTGCCAGCAGTCCCCTACTAGCGGGAGCCAAGGGCGAGCAGTACTTC
CASSPLLAGAKGEQYF
>TRBJ2-2|NA|TRBV9|NA
TGTGCCACCAGGGAGCTGAACACCGGGGAGCTGTTTTTT
CATRELNTGELFF
>TRBJ2-2|TRBD1|TRBV6-5|NA
TGTGCCAGCAGAACTACCACAGGGGTCCCCGGGGAGCTGTTTTTT
CASRTTTGVPGELFF
>TRBJ2-7|TRBD2|TRBV27|NA
TGTGCCACCCGGGGGAGGGGAGGCTACGAGCAGTACTTC
CATRGRGGYEQYF
>TRBJ1-1|NA|TRBV4-1|few
TGCGCCAGCAGCCAAGACCCGCCCGGGGAAGCTTTCTTT
CASSQDPPGEAFF
>TRBJ2-1|NA|TRBV19|few
TGTGCCAGTAGTTTGAGCCTATACAATGAGCAGTTCTTC
CASSLSLYNEQFF
>TRBJ1-3|TRBD1|TRBV4-2|NA
TGTGCCAGCAGCCAAGAGGGAACAGGGGGCTCTGGAAACACCATATATTTT
CASSQEGTGGSGNTIYF
>TRBJ1-1|TRBD1|TRBV27|NA
TGTGCCAGCAGCGCGACAGGGACGAACACTGAAGCTTTCTTT
CASSATGTNTEAFF
>TRBJ2-1|TRBD2|TRBV7-8|few
TGTGCCAGCAGCTCCTTGGCGGCGGGAGAACCCCATGAGCAGTTCTTC
CASSSLAAGEPHEQFF